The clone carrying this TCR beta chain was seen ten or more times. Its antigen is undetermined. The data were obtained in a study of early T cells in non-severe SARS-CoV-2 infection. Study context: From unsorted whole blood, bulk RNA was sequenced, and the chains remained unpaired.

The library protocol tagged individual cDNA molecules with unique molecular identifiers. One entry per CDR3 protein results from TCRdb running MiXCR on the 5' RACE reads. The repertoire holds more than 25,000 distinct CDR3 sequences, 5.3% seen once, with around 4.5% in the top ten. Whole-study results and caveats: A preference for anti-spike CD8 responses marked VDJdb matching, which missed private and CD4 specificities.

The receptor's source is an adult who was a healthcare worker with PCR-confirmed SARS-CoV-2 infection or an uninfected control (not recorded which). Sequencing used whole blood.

Written as DNA, the CDR3 is TGTGCCAGCAGTAATAGCGGGAACTACAATGAGCAGTTCTTC. Protein sequence: CASSNSGNYNEQFF. The V gene is TRBV6-2 or TRBV6-3, the J gene TRBJ2-1; 8 bases align to TRBD2. The V and J ends lost 5 bases and 3 bases, in that order; junction bases with no gene match: 3. Germline V gene lookup returns CDR1 MNHEY and CDR2 SVGEGT. The CDR3 sequence is 14 residues long.